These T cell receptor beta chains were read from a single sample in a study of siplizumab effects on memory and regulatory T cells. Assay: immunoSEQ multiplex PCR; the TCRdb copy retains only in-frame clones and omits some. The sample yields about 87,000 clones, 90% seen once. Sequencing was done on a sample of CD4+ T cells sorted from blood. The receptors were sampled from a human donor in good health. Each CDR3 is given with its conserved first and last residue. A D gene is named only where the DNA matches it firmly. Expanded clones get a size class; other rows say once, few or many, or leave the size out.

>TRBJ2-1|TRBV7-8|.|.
TGTGCCAGCAGCTTAGAACCTACAGGGGAGCAGTTCTTC
CASSLEPTGEQFF
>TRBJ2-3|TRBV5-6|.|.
TGTGCCAGCAGTTTGGGTCCGTCCCGGGAGTCAGATACGCAGTATTTT
CASSLGPSRESDTQYF
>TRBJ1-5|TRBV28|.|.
TGTGCCAGCAGCCACGGGGGGGCCGCGGTTCAGCCCCAGCATTTT
CASSHGGAAVQPQHF
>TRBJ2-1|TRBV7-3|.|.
TGTGCCAGCAGCGCGGGCCGACGAGCGGCTGGGAATGAGCAGTTCTTC
CASSAGRRAAGNEQFF
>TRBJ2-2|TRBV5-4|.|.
TGTGCCATTCAGGGTGATGTAACCGGGGAGCTGTTTTTT
CAIQGDVTGELFF
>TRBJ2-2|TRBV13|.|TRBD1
TGTGCCTGGACTCAGGGGGTAAACACCGGGGAGCTGTTTTTT
CAWTQGVNTGELFF
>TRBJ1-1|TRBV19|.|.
TGTGCCAGTAGTATGGGCGGGGGCAGAACTGAAGCTTTCTTT
CASSMGGGRTEAFF
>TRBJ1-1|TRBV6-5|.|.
TGTGCCAGCAGTTACCAATACGGTGTCACTGAAGCTTTCTTT
CASSYQYGVTEAFF
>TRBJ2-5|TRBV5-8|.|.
TGTGCCAGCAGCTTGGGCGCAGGGACGGAAGAGACCCAGTACTTC
CASSLGAGTEETQYF
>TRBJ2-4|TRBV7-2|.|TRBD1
TGTGCCAGCAGCAACAGGGGGAGGAACATTCAGTACTTC
CASSNRGRNIQYF
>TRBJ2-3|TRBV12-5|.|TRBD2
TGTGCTAGTGGTTTGGTCTTGCGGGAGGGCCCGGGGACGCAGTATTTT
CASGLVLREGPGTQYF
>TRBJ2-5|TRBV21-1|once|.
TGTGCCAGCAGCAAAGCCAAAAAGGGTTTCTGGGAGACCCAGTACTTC
CASSKAKKGFWETQYF
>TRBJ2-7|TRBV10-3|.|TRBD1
TGTGCCATCAGTGCCGGACAGGGCCCTTCCTACGAGCAGTACTTC
CAISAGQGPSYEQYF
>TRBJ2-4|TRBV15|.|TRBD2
TGTGCCACCAGCAGATACTTACTAGCGGAGGAAAACATTCAGTACTTC
CATSRYLLAEENIQYF
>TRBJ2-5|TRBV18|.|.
TGTGCCAGCTCACCCGAAGAGACCCAGTACTTC
CASSPEETQYF
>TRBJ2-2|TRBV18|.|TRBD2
TGTGCCAGCTCACCACGGACTAGCGGGAGTCGCACCGGGGAGCTGTTTTTT
CASSPRTSGSRTGELFF
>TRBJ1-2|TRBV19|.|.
TGTGCCAGTAGTATCGGGGACATCGACTATGGCTACACCTTC
CASSIGDIDYGYTF
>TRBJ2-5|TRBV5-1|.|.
TGCGCCAGCAGCTTGGAAGGGACACGCCAAGAGACCCAGTACTTC
CASSLEGTRQETQYF
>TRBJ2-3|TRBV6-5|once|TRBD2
TGTGCCAGCAGTTACTCGGCTAGCGGGAGGGTAGCGCAGTATTTT
CASSYSASGRVAQYF
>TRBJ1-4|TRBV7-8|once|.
TGTGCCAGCAGCTTAGCTGGGACTAGGAATGAAAAACTGTTTTTT
CASSLAGTRNEKLFF
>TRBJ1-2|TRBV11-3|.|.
TGTGCCAGCAGCTTAGATACCTATGGCTACACCTTC
CASSLDTYGYTF
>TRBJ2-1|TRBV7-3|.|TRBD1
TGTGCCAGCAGCTTGACAGGGGGCGTTGAGCAGTTCTTC
CASSLTGGVEQFF
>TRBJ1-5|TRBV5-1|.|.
TGCGCCAGCAGCCGCTCAGGGGATGACAATCAGCCCCAGCATTTT
CASSRSGDDNQPQHF
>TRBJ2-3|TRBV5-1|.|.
TGCGCCAGCAGCCCGGAGGCGGATACGCAGTATTTT
CASSPEADTQYF
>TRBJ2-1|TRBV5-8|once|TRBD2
TGTGCCAGCAGCTTAGCGGGAAGCTCCTACAATGAGCAGTTCTTC
CASSLAGSSYNEQFF
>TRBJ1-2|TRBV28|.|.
TGTGCCAGCAGTTTATTCTACCTGGGACGACCTTTACGGCCTGGCTACACCTTC
CASSLFYLGRPLRPGYTF
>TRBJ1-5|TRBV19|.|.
TGTGCCAGTAGTATACCTGGGGTTCCGCAGCCCCAGCATTTT
CASSIPGVPQPQHF
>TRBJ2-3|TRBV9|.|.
TGTGCCAGCAGCGTAGCCGGCGGCAGCACAGATACGCAGTATTTT
CASSVAGGSTDTQYF
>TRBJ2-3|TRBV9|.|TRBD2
TGTGCCAGCAGCGTAGGGGGACTAGCGGGAGCAGATACGCAGTATTTT
CASSVGGLAGADTQYF
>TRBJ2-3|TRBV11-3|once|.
TGTGCCAGCAGCGCAGGTCGGGGACCTAGCACAGATACGCAGTATTTT
CASSAGRGPSTDTQYF
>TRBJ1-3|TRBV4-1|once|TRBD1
TGCGCCAGCAGCCTCCGGACAGGAGTTTCCTCTGGAAACACCATATATTTT
CASSLRTGVSSGNTIYF
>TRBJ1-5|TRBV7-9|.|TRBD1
TGTGCCAGCAGCCAAACAGGGGGCAATCAGCCCCAGCATTTT
CASSQTGGNQPQHF
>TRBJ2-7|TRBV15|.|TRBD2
TGTGCCACCAGCAGAGAGACGACCGGGACTAGACTAAGGCAGTACTTC
CATSRETTGTRLRQYF
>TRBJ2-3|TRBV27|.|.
TGTGCCAGCAGTTTTGATTTGGGCGTTTCGGATACGCAGTATTTT
CASSFDLGVSDTQYF
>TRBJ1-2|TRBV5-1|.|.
TGCGCCAGCAGCCAGCAGGGGAACTATGGCTACACCTTC
CASSQQGNYGYTF
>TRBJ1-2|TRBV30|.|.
TGTGCCTGGAGGGGGACCTCCCAAGGGGGCTACACCTTC
CAWRGTSQGGYTF
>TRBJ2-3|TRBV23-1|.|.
TGCGCCAGCAGTCAACGCCGGGCCATGACAGATACGCAGTATTTT
CASSQRRAMTDTQYF
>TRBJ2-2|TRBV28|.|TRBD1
TGTGCCAGCAGTTCGACAGGGGTTAGGACCGGGGAGCTGTTTTTT
CASSSTGVRTGELFF
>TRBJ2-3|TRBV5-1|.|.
TGCGCCAGCAGCTTGGTGATCGGGGATACGCAGTATTTT
CASSLVIGDTQYF
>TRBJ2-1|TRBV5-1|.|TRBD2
TGCGCCAGCAGTACCGGGACTAGCGGGAGTGGCAATGAGCAGTTCTTC
CASSTGTSGSGNEQFF
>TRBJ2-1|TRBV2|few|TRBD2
TGTGCCAGCAGGAGACTAGCGGGACAGTACAATGAGCAGTTCTTC
CASRRLAGQYNEQFF